What follows is one TCR beta chain and its context. Other DNA sequences in this specimen translate into the identical CDR3. The sample comes from a study of cytomegalovirus exposure and HLA in healthy donors. V gave up 9 bases and J gave up 3 bases; unmatched junction bases: 4. The germline V gene encodes CDR1 LNHDA and CDR2 SQIVND (reference sequence). CDR3 size: 12 residues. Data came from immunoSEQ multiplex PCR; TCRdb stores just in-frame clones and leaves some out. The table lists roughly 250,000 clones, 86% of them singletons. The chain couples TRBV19 to TRBJ1-2, with 7 bases fitting TRBD1. The sequence was obtained from a woman aged 25 to 39 in good health and CMV-seropositive. The source material was PBMCs. CDR3 sequence (DNA): TGTGCCAGCCGGACAGGAGACTATGGCTACACCTTC. Protein sequence: CASRTGDYGYTF.